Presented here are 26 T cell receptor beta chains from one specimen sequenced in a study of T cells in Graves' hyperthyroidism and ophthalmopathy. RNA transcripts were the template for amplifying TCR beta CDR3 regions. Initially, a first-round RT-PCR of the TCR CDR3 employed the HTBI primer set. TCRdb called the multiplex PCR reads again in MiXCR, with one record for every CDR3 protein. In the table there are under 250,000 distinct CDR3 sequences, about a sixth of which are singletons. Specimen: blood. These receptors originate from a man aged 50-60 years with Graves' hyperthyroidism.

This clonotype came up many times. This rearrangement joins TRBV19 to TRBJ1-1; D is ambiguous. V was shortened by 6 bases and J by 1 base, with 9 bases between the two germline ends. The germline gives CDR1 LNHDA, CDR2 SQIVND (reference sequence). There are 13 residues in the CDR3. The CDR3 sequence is CASRRAANTEAFF. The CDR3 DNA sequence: TGTGCCAGTAGACGAGCTGCGAACACTGAAGCTTTCTTT.

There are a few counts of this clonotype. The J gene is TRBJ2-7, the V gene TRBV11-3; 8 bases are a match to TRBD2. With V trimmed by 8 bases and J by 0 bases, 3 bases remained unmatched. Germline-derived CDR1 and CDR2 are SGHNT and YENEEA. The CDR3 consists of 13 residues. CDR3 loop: CASRGGPSYEQYF. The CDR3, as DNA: TGTGCCAGCCGGGGGGGCCCCTCCTACGAGCAGTACTTC.

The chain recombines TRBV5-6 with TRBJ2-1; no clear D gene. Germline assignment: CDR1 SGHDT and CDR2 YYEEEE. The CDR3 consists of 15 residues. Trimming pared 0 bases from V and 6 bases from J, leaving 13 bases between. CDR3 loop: CASSLDTKETNEQFF. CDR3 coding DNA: TGTGCCAGCAGCTTGGACACAAAGGAGACCAATGAGCAGTTCTTC.

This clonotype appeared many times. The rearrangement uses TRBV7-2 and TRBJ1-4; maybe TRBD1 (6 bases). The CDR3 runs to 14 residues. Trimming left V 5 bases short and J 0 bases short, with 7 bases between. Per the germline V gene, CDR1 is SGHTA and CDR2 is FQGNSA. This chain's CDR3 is CASSRQATNEKLFF. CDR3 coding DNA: TGTGCCAGCAGCCGACAGGCAACTAATGAAAAACTGTTTTTT.

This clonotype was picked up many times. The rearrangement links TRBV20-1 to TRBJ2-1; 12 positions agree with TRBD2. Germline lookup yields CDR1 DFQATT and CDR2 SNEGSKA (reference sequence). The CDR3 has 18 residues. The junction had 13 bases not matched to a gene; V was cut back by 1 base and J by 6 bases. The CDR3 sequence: CSARGFPSGRAWGNEQFF. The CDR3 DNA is TGCAGTGCTAGAGGGTTCCCTAGCGGGAGGGCGTGGGGCAATGAGCAGTTCTTC.

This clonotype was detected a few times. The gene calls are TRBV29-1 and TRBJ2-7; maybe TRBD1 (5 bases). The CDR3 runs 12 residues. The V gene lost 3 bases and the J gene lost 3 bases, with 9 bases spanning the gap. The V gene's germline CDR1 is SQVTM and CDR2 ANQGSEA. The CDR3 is CSVEWQGYEQYF. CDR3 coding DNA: TGCAGCGTTGAGTGGCAGGGCTACGAGCAGTACTTC.

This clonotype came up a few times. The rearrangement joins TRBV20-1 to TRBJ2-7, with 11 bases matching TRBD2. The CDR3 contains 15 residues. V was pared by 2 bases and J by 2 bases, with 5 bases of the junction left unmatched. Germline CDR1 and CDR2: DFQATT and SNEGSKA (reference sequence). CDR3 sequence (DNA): TGCAGTGCTAGAACGGGACTAGCGGAGACCTACGAGCAGTACTTC. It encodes CSARTGLAETYEQYF.

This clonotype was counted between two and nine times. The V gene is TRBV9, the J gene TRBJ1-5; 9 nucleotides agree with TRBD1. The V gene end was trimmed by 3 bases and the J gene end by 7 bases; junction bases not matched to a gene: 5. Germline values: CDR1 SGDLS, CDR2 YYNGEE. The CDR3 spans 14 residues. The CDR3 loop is CASSAQGAGQPQHF. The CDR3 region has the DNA TGTGCCAGCAGCGCACAGGGGGCGGGACAGCCCCAGCATTTT.

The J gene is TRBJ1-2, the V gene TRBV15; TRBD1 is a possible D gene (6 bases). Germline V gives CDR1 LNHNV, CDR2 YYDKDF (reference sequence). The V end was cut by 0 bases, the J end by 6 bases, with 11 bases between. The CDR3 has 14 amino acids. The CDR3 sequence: CATSRDRGGHGYTF. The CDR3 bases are TGTGCCACCAGCAGAGACAGGGGAGGACATGGCTACACCTTC.

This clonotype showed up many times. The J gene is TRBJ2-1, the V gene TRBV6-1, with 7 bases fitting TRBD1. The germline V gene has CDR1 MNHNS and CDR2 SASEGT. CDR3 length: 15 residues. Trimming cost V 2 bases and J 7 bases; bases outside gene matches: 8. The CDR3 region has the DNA TGTGCCAGCAGTGAACTTGGCGAGGGGGCGAATGAGCAGTTCTTC. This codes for CASSELGEGANEQFF.

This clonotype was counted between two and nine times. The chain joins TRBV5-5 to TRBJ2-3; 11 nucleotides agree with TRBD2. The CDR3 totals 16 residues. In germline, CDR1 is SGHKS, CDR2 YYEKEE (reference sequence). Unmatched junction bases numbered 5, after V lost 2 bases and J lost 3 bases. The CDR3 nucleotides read TGTGCCAGCAGCTTAGGGACTAGCGGAGATACAGATACGCAGTATTTT. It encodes CASSLGTSGDTDTQYF.

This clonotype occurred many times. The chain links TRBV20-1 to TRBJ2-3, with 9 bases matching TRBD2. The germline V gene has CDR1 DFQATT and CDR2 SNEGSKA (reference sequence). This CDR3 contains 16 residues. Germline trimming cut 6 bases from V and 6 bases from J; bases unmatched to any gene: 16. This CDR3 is CSAFLLIAGVGDTQYF. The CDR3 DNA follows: TGCAGTGCCTTCCTTTTAATAGCGGGAGTTGGTGATACGCAGTATTTT.

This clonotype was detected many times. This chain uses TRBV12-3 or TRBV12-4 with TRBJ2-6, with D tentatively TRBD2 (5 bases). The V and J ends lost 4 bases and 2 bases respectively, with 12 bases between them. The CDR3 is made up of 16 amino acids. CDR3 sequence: CASSSGFTTGANVLTF. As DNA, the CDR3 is TGTGCCAGCAGTTCGGGATTCACAACTGGGGCCAACGTCCTGACTTTC.

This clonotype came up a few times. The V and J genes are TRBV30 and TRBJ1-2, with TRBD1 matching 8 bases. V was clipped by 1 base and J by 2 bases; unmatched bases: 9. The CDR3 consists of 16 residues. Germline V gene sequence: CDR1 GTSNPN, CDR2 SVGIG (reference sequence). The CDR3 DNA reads TGTGCCTGGAGTGGGCTCATATGGACAGGGAACTATGGCTACACCTTC. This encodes CAWSGLIWTGNYGYTF. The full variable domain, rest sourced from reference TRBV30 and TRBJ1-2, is SQTIHQWPATLVQPVGSPLSLECTVEGTSNPNLYWYRQAAGRGLQLLFYSVGIGQISSEVPQNLSASRPQDRQFILSSKKLLLSDSGFYLCAWSGLIWTGNYGYTFGSGTRLTVV.

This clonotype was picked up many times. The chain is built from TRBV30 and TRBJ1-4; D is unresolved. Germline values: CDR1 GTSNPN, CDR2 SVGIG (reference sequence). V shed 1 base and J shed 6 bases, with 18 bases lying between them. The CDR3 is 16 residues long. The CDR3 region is CAWSDRPARSYEKLFF. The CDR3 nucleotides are TGTGCCTGGAGTGACCGGCCCGCCCGGAGTTATGAAAAACTGTTTTTT.

The CDR3 sequence is CASSVGESSSPLHF. CDR3 nucleotide sequence: TGTGCCAGCAGTGTTGGGGAGAGTAGTTCACCCCTCCACTTT. The rearrangement links TRBV2 to TRBJ1-6; D is ambiguous. The V end lost 4 bases, the J end lost 9 bases, and 13 bases lay between the germline ends. CDR1 SNHLY and CDR2 FYNNEI come from the germline V gene. The CDR3 is 14 residues long.

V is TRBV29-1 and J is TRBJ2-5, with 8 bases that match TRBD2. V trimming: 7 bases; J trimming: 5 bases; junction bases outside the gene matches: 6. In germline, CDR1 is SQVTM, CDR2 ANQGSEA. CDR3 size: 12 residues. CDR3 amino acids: CSAGGGDETQYF. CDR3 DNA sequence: TGCAGCGCCGGGGGGGGAGATGAGACCCAGTACTTC.

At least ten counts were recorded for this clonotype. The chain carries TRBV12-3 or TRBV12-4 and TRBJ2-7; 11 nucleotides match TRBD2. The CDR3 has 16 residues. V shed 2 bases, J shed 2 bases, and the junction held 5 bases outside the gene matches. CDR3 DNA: TGTGCCAGCAGTTTAACTAGCGGGAGAGGGCCCTACGAGCAGTACTTC. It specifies CASSLTSGRGPYEQYF.

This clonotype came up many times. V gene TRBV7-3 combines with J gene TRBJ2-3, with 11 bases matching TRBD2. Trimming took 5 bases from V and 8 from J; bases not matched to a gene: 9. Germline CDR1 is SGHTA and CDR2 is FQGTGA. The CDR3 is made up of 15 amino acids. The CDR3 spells CASSRTSGSGGTQYF. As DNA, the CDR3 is TGTGCCAGCAGCCGTACTAGCGGGAGCGGGGGTACGCAGTATTTT.

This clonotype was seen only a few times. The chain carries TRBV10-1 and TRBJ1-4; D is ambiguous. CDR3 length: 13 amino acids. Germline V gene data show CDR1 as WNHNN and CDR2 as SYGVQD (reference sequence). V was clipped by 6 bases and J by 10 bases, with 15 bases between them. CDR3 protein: CASRPDGKGKLFF. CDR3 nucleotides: TGCGCCAGCAGACCGGACGGGAAGGGAAAACTGTTTTTT.

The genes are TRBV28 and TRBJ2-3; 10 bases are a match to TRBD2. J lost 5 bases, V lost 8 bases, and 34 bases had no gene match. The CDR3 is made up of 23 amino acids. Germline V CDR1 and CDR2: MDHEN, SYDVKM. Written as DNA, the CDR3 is TGTGCCAGCCGCTACCCACGTGGCAGGGCTGAGCGGGAGGGCCAGATCATGGGAGATACGCAGTATTTT. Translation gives CASRYPRGRAEREGQIMGDTQYF.

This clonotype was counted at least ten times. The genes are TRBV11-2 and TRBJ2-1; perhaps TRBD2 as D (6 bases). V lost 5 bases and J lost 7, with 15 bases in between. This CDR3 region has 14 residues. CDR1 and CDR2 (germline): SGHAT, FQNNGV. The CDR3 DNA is TGTGCCAGCAGCGGTACTCGCGGGACTAATGAGCAGTTCTTC. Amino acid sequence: CASSGTRGTNEQFF. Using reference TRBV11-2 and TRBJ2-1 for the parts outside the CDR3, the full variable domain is EAGVAQSPRYKIIEKRQSVAFWCNPISGHATLYWYQQILGQGPKLLIQFQNNGVVDDSQLPKDRFSAERLKGVDSTLKIQPAKLEDSAVYLCASSGTRGTNEQFFGPGTRLTVL.

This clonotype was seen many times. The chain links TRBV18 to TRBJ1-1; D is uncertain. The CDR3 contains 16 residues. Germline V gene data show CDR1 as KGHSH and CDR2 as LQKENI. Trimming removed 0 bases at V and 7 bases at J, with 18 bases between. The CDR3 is CASSPPGLTVGSEAFF. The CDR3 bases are TGTGCCAGCTCACCACCGGGATTAACGGTTGGGAGTGAAGCTTTCTTT. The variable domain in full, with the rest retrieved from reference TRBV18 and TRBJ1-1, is NAGVMQNPRHLVRRRGQEARLRCSPMKGHSHVYWYRQLPEEGLKFMVYLQKENIIDESGMPKERFSAEFPKEGPSILRIQQVVRGDSAAYFCASSPPGLTVGSEAFFGQGTRLTVV.

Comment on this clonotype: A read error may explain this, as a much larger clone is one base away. DNA for the CDR3: TGTGTCAGCAGTCCCGCTGGGCTCACAGATACGCAGTATTTT. Translated, it gives CVSSPAGLTDTQYF. The rearrangement joins TRBV7-2 to TRBJ2-3; unclear D gene. The germline gives CDR1 SGHTA, CDR2 FQGNSA. The CDR3 runs to 14 residues.

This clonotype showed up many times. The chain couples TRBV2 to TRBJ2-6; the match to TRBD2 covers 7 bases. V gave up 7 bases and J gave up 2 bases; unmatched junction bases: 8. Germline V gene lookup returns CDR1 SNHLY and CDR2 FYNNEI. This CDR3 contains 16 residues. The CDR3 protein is CASNPLGGAGANVLTF. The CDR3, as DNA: TGTGCCAGCAACCCCTTGGGGGGGGCTGGGGCCAACGTCCTGACTTTC.

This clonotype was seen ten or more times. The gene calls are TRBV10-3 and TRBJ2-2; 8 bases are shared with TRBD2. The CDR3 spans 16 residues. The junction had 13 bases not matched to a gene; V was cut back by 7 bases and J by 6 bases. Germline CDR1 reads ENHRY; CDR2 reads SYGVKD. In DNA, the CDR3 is TGTGCCATCACCAATGCATTCGGCGGGAGGTCCGGGGAGCTGTTTTTT. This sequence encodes CAITNAFGGRSGELFF.